This T cell receptor (beta chain) appears in the sequencing data of a study of T cell repertoires in cytomegalovirus infection. Study-wide background: Recently identified HLA-C-restricted CMV epitopes and well-studied HLA-B-restricted CMV epitopes were used by the study. Evidence of both CMV infection and a matching HLA type came from public TCR beta signatures.

General study results and limits: CMV-specific TCR beta clonotypes restricted by HLA-C dominated the ex vivo response. Individuals carrying CMV plus the relevant HLA were identified by cumulative frequency of public TCR beta families.

Trimming stripped 4 bases from V and 2 bases from J, with 15 bases between. The length of the CDR3 is 16 residues. The germline gives CDR1 MNHEY, CDR2 SVGAGI. One entry per CDR3 protein, called by TCRdb with MiXCR from the reads. The sample holds approximately 1,000,000 distinct CDR3 sequences, 30% to 40% seen once. Points on this clonotype: Its antigen is unidentified.

The receptor's source is a human donor in good health (CMV status not recorded). Some clones in this sample may be carry-over from other donors' samples. Sequenced material: cultured CD8+ T cells from PBMCs, taken from culture after CMV antigen stimulation. The genes are TRBV6-5 and TRBJ2-1; D may be TRBD2 (5 bases). DNA for the CDR3: TGTGCCAGCAGTTCCTGGGCCGTCGGGGCCTACAATGAGCAGTTCTTC. This translates into CASSSWAVGAYNEQFF.